A single T cell receptor (beta chain) is shown here with its context. Antigen unknown. This CDR3 spans 15 amino acids. CDR1 and CDR2 from the germline V gene are SGDLS and YYNGEE. The ends were cut back, 4 bases at V and 3 bases at J, with 15 bases in the middle. Clones were read by immunoSEQ multiplex PCR, and TCRdb kept only the in-frame ones, dropping some. This table holds about 140,000 clones, around 89% found once. This entry is derived from a study of T cell responses to AZD1222 COVID-19 vaccine. Study-level background: Second-dose groups at about 4 or about 12 weeks were pooled.

Whole-study findings and limits: Spike-wide coverage was observed for vaccine-associated CD4 TCRs, with dominant responses at 160-218 and 743-854. Clonal diversity was possibly underestimated, and the donors were mostly white British, with more females.

This chain joins TRBV9 and TRBJ2-3; perhaps TRBD2 as D (6 bases). This clonotype originated in an adult in good health. Source: peripheral blood, taken on day 0 of AZD1222 vaccination. This CDR3 is CASSLQGGLTDTQYF. The CDR3 region has the DNA TGTGCCAGCAGCCTCCAGGGAGGACTAACAGATACGCAGTATTTT.